The sequence of this TCR beta chain was determined in a study of CD8 T cells in Susac syndrome. Notes on the study in general: An acknowledgment was made by the study that its TCR sequencing and HLA analysis involved relatively few individuals.

In the case of this clonotype: The target antigen is unknown.

Germline V lookup: CDR1 SGHTA, CDR2 FQGNSA. J was trimmed by 5 bases and V by 8 bases; bases with no gene match: 3. The CDR3 sequence is 14 residues long. Reverse transcription used roughly 0.45 to 1 ug RNA and random hexamers. Each CDR3 protein gets one entry after TCRdb re-called the immunoSEQ multiplex PCR reads with MiXCR. The table has around 140,000 distinct CDR3 sequences, approximately 93% seen once. This sequence joins TRBV7-2 and TRBJ2-2; 12 bases are a match to TRBD2. The TCR originated in a human donor in good health. The sequenced sample was CD4+ T cells from PBMCs. Here the CDR3 reads CASRGTSGTGELFF. CDR3 DNA: TGTGCCAGCCGCGGGACTAGCGGGACCGGGGAGCTGTTTTTT.